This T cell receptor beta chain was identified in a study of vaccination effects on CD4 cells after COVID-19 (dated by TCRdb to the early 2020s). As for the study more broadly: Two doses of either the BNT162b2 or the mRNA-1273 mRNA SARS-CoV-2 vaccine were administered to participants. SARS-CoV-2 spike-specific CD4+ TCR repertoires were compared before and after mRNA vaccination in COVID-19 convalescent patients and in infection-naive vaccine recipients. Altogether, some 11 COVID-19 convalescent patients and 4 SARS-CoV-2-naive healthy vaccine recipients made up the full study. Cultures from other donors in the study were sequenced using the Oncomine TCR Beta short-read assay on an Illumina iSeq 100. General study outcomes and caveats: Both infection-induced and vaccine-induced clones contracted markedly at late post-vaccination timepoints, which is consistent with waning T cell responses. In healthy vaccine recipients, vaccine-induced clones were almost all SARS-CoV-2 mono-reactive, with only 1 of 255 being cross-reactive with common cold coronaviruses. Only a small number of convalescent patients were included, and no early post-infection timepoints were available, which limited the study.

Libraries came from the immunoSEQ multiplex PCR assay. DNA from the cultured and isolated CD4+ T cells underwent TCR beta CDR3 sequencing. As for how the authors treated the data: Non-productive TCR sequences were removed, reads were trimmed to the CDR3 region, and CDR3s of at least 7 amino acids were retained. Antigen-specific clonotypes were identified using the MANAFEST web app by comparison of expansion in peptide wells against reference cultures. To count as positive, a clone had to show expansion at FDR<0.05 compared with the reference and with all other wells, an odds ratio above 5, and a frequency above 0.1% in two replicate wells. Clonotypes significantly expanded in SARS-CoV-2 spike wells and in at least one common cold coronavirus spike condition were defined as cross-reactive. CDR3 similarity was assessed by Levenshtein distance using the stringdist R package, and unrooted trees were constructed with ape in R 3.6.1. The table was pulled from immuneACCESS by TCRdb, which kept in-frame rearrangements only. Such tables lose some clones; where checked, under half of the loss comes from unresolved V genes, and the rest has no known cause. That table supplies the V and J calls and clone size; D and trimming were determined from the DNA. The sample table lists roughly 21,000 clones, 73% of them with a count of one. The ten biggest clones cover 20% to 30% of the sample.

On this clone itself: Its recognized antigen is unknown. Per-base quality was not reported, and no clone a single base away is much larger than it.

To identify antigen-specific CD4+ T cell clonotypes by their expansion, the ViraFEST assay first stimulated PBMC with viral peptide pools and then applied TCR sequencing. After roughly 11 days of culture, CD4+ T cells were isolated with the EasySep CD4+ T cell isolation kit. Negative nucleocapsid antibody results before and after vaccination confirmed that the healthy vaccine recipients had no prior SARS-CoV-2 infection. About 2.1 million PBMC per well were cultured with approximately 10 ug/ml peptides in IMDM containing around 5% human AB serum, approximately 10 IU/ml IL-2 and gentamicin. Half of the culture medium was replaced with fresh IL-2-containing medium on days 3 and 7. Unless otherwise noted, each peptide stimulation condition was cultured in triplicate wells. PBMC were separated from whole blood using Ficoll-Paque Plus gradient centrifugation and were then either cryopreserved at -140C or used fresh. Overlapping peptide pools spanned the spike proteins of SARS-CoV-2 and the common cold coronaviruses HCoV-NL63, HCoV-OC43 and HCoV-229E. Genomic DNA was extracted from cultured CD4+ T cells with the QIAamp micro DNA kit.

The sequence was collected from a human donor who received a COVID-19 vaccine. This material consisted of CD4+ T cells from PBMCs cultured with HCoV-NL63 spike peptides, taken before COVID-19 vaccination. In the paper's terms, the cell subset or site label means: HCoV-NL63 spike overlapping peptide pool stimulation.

The CDR3 protein: CASSHTGLGETQYF. The sequenced DNA: TGTGCCAGCAGCCACACGGGACTAGGGGAGACCCAGTACTTC. In this chain, TRBV3-1 (or the pseudogene TRBV3-2) is recombined with TRBJ2-5, with 8 middle bases fitting TRBD2. Here V drops 3 bases and J drops 5 bases, and the junction holds 5 bases not matched to any gene. The CDR1 and CDR2 encoded by the germline V gene (reference sequence) are LGHDT and YNNKEL. The CDR3 runs 14 amino acids, cysteine and phenylalanine included. Only the CDR3 DNA is retained, 42 bases long and in frame from the first base.